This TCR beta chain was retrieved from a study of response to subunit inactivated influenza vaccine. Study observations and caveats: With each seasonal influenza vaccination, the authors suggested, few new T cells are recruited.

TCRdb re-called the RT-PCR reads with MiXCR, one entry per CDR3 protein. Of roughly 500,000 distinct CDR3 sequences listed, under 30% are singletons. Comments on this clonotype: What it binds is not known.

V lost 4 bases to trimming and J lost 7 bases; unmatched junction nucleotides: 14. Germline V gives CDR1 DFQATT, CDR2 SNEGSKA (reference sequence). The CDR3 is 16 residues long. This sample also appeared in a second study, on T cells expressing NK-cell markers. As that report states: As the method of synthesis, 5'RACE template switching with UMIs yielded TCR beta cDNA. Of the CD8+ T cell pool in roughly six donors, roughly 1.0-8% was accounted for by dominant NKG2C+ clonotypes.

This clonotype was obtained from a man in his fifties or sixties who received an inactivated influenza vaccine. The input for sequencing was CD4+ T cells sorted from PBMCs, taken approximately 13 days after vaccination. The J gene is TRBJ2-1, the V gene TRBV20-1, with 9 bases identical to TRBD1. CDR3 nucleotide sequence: TGCAGTGCTAAAAAAGGACAGGGGAGTGGGTCGAATGAGCAGTTCTTC. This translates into CSAKKGQGSGSNEQFF.